A selection of T cell receptor beta chains follows, all from one sample in a study of blood T cell repertoires in COVID-19. Produced via immunoSEQ multiplex PCR; TCRdb's table is partial and in-frame only. This sample has about 180,000 clones, with approximately 86% found just once. The sample taken for sequencing was peripheral blood. These receptors were taken from a man between 50 and 59 years old with active or convalescent COVID-19. CDR3s include the opening cysteine and the closing phenylalanine or tryptophan. A D gene is named only where the DNA matches it firmly. Part of the rows lack a size; the others show once, few, many or a class for expanded clones.

CDR3: CASTLKQGWEAFF
DNA: TGTGCCAGCACCCTGAAACAGGGATGGGAAGCTTTCTTT
V: TRBV14
D: NA
J: TRBJ1-1
size: NA

CDR3: CASSSRQGAYEQYF
DNA: TGCGCCAGCAGCTCACGACAGGGGGCTTACGAGCAGTACTTC
V: TRBV5-1
D: TRBD1
J: TRBJ2-7
size: NA

CDR3: CSVEPSVNEQFF
DNA: TGCAGCGTTGAGCCCTCGGTCAATGAGCAGTTCTTC
V: TRBV29-1
D: NA
J: TRBJ2-1
size: NA

CDR3: CASRTGGTDTQYF
DNA: TGTGCCAGCAGGACCGGGGGCACAGATACGCAGTATTTT
V: TRBV28
D: NA
J: TRBJ2-3
size: NA

CDR3: CASSLASNQPQHF
DNA: TGTGCCAGCAGCCTCGCGAGCAATCAGCCCCAGCATTTT
V: TRBV12-3/TRBV12-4
D: NA
J: TRBJ1-5
size: NA

CDR3: CASGDRPSNQPQHF
DNA: TGTGCCAGTGGGGACAGACCCAGCAATCAGCCCCAGCATTTT
V: TRBV19
D: TRBD1
J: TRBJ1-5
size: NA

CDR3: CASSSLAGGNNNEQFF
DNA: TGTGCCAGCAGCTCCCTAGCGGGAGGGAATAACAATGAGCAGTTCTTC
V: TRBV7-6
D: TRBD2
J: TRBJ2-1
size: NA

CDR3: CARTGSRDYGYTF
DNA: TGTGCCAGGACGGGGAGTCGGGACTATGGCTACACCTTC
V: TRBV6-4
D: NA
J: TRBJ1-2
size: NA

CDR3: CASSTPQDRGFYGYTF
DNA: TGTGCCAGCAGCACCCCTCAGGACAGGGGCTTCTATGGCTACACCTTC
V: TRBV5-4
D: TRBD1
J: TRBJ1-2
size: once

CDR3: CATSRDSGSNEKLFF
DNA: TGTGCCACCAGCAGAGATTCAGGGTCCAATGAAAAACTGTTTTTT
V: TRBV15
D: NA
J: TRBJ1-4
size: few

CDR3: CASTPTATSYGYTF
DNA: TGTGCCAGTACCCCGACAGCGACAAGCTATGGCTACACCTTC
V: TRBV19
D: NA
J: TRBJ1-2
size: NA

CDR3: CASSPGQYNQPQHF
DNA: TGTGCCAGCAGCCCGGGACAGTACAATCAGCCCCAGCATTTT
V: TRBV11-2
D: TRBD1
J: TRBJ1-5
size: NA

CDR3: CSAFSVEQFF
DNA: TGCAGTGCCTTTAGTGTAGAGCAGTTCTTC
V: TRBV20-1
D: NA
J: TRBJ2-1
size: NA

CDR3: CASSLDRSNEQFF
DNA: TGTGCCAGCAGCTTGGACAGGTCTAATGAGCAGTTCTTC
V: TRBV11-2
D: TRBD1
J: TRBJ2-1
size: NA

CDR3: CASRPTVLGNQPQHF
DNA: TGTGCCAGCAGACCTACCGTATTGGGCAATCAGCCCCAGCATTTT
V: TRBV28
D: NA
J: TRBJ1-5
size: NA

CDR3: CASSEGAVDTQYF
DNA: TGTGCCAGCAGTGAAGGGGCAGTCGATACGCAGTATTTT
V: TRBV2
D: NA
J: TRBJ2-3
size: NA

CDR3: CASSLDSRETQYF
DNA: TGTGCCAGCAGCTTAGACTCTCGGGAGACCCAGTACTTC
V: TRBV7-9
D: NA
J: TRBJ2-5
size: NA

CDR3: CASSFEAGDDTQYF
DNA: TGCGCCAGCAGTTTCGAGGCGGGAGACGATACGCAGTATTTT
V: TRBV5-1
D: TRBD2
J: TRBJ2-3
size: NA

CDR3: CASSRGQKYTDTQYF
DNA: TGTGCCAGCTCTCGGGGACAGAAATACACAGATACGCAGTATTTT
V: TRBV18
D: TRBD1
J: TRBJ2-3
size: NA

CDR3: CASSLGQSLNTEAFF
DNA: TGTGCCAGCAGCTTAGGACAGTCCTTGAACACTGAAGCTTTCTTT
V: TRBV7-3
D: NA
J: TRBJ1-1
size: NA

CDR3: CASSRDREAYTF
DNA: TGTGCCAGCAGTCGGGACAGGGAAGCCTACACCTTC
V: TRBV12-3/TRBV12-4
D: TRBD1
J: TRBJ1-2
size: NA

CDR3: CASSPSDRLGTEAFF
DNA: TGTGCCAGCTCACCGTCGGACAGATTGGGAACTGAAGCTTTCTTT
V: TRBV18
D: NA
J: TRBJ1-1
size: NA

CDR3: CASSHTTQLMNTEAFF
DNA: TGTGCCAGTAGTCACACCACCCAATTAATGAACACTGAAGCTTTCTTT
V: TRBV19
D: NA
J: TRBJ1-1
size: NA

CDR3: CASSQDFAGGTEAFF
DNA: TGCGCCAGCAGCCAAGATTTCGCAGGGGGCACTGAAGCTTTCTTT
V: TRBV4-3
D: TRBD1
J: TRBJ1-1
size: NA

CDR3: CASSSRDSLNYGYTF
DNA: TGCGCCAGCAGTTCAAGGGACAGCCTTAACTATGGCTACACCTTC
V: TRBV4-3
D: TRBD1
J: TRBJ1-2
size: NA

CDR3: CASSSGSGAYEQYF
DNA: TGTGCCAGCAGCTCTGGTAGCGGGGCCTACGAGCAGTACTTC
V: TRBV3-1/TRBV3-2
D: TRBD2
J: TRBJ2-7
size: NA

CDR3: CASSILEFSNQPQHF
DNA: TGTGCCAGTAGTATATTGGAGTTCTCCAATCAGCCCCAGCATTTT
V: TRBV19
D: NA
J: TRBJ1-5
size: NA

CDR3: CAISEGQGNGGYTF
DNA: TGTGCCATCAGTGAGGGACAGGGGAATGGGGGCTACACCTTC
V: TRBV10-3
D: TRBD1
J: TRBJ1-2
size: NA

CDR3: CASTSEGGLGETQYF
DNA: TGTGCCAGTACTAGCGAGGGCGGATTGGGAGAGACCCAGTACTTC
V: TRBV3-1/TRBV3-2
D: TRBD2
J: TRBJ2-5
size: NA

CDR3: CASSQGATTEAFF
DNA: TGTGCCAGCAGCCAAGGCGCCACCACTGAAGCTTTCTTT
V: TRBV3-1/TRBV3-2
D: NA
J: TRBJ1-1
size: NA

CDR3: CASSPGLAYNEQFF
DNA: TGTGCCAGCAGTCCGGGACTGGCATACAATGAGCAGTTCTTC
V: TRBV7-9
D: NA
J: TRBJ2-1
size: NA

CDR3: CASSSRGSNQPQHF
DNA: TGTGCCAGCAGCTCCAGGGGGAGCAATCAGCCCCAGCATTTT
V: TRBV5-6
D: TRBD1
J: TRBJ1-5
size: NA

CDR3: CAWSVAAGEQYF
DNA: TGTGCCTGGAGTGTGGCAGCAGGCGAGCAGTACTTC
V: TRBV30
D: NA
J: TRBJ2-7
size: NA

CDR3: CACGEQETQYF
DNA: TGTGCCTGCGGGGAACAAGAGACCCAGTACTTC
V: TRBV24-1
D: NA
J: TRBJ2-5
size: NA

CDR3: CASSYQGAVNSPLHF
DNA: TGTGCCAGCAGTTACCAGGGGGCGGTTAATTCACCCCTCCACTTT
V: TRBV6-5
D: TRBD1
J: TRBJ1-6
size: NA

CDR3: CASKDWTGGTRTFYGYTF
DNA: TGCGCCAGCAAAGATTGGACAGGCGGTACCCGAACGTTTTATGGCTACACCTTC
V: TRBV5-1
D: TRBD1
J: TRBJ1-2
size: NA

CDR3: CASSITGGYNSPLHF
DNA: TGTGCCAGTAGTATCACGGGCGGGTATAATTCACCCCTCCACTTT
V: TRBV19
D: NA
J: TRBJ1-6
size: NA

CDR3: CASSLAARSTDTQYF
DNA: TGTGCCAGCAGCTTAGCGGCCCGGAGCACAGATACGCAGTATTTT
V: TRBV5-4
D: NA
J: TRBJ2-3
size: NA

CDR3: CASSLTGITEAFF
DNA: TGTGCCAGCAGCTTAACAGGGATCACTGAAGCTTTCTTT
V: TRBV7-2
D: NA
J: TRBJ1-1
size: NA

CDR3: CASSTTARDRGPYQPQHF
DNA: TGTGCCAGCAGCACCACCGCCCGGGACAGGGGGCCGTATCAGCCCCAGCATTTT
V: TRBV7-2
D: TRBD1
J: TRBJ1-5
size: NA

CDR3: CASNRDTSYNEQFF
DNA: TGTGCCAGCAATAGGGACACATCCTACAATGAGCAGTTCTTC
V: TRBV9
D: NA
J: TRBJ2-1
size: NA

CDR3: CASSPTGTQAKNIQYF
DNA: TGCGCCAGCAGCCCTACCGGGACACAGGCCAAAAACATTCAGTACTTC
V: TRBV5-1
D: NA
J: TRBJ2-4
size: NA

CDR3: CASSLSGGYQPQHF
DNA: TGTGCCAGCAGCTTGTCCGGCGGGTATCAGCCCCAGCATTTT
V: TRBV5-5
D: NA
J: TRBJ1-5
size: NA

CDR3: CASSSQDKTDTQYF
DNA: TGTGCCAGCAGTTCCCAAGACAAGACAGATACGCAGTATTTT
V: TRBV27
D: NA
J: TRBJ2-3
size: NA

CDR3: CASSILAGGSDEQFF
DNA: TGTGCCAGTAGTATACTAGCGGGAGGGTCGGATGAGCAGTTCTTC
V: TRBV19
D: TRBD2
J: TRBJ2-1
size: NA

CDR3: CASGPGGATVGKLFF
DNA: TGTGCCAGCGGCCCTGGGGGCGCGACAGTTGGAAAACTGTTTTTT
V: TRBV6-5
D: NA
J: TRBJ1-4
size: NA

CDR3: CASGQMKNTEAFF
DNA: TGTGCCAGTGGGCAGATGAAAAACACTGAAGCTTTCTTT
V: TRBV6-5
D: NA
J: TRBJ1-1
size: NA

CDR3: CASSRTLGGITDTQYF
DNA: TGTGCCAGCAGCCGCACCCTTGGGGGGATCACAGATACGCAGTATTTT
V: TRBV4-2
D: NA
J: TRBJ2-3
size: NA

CDR3: CASSPQVSTEAFF
DNA: TGTGCCAGCAGTCCTCAGGTTAGCACTGAAGCTTTCTTT
V: TRBV2
D: NA
J: TRBJ1-1
size: NA